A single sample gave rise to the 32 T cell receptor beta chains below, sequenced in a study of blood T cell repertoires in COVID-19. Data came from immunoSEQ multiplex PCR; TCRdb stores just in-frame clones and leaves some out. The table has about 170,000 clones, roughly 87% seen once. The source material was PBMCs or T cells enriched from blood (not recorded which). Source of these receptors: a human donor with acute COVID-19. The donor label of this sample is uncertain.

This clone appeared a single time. The CDR3 DNA reads TGTGCCAGCAGCCGACAGGCGAACACTGAAGCTTTCTTT. Amino acids: CASSRQANTEAFF. The rearrangement uses TRBV6-4 and TRBJ1-1, with D tentatively TRBD1 (6 bases). The V gene's germline CDR1 is MRHNA and CDR2 SNTAGT. The CDR3 is made up of 13 amino acids. Between the trimmed V and J ends, which lost 6 bases and 1 base, there was a span of 9 bases.

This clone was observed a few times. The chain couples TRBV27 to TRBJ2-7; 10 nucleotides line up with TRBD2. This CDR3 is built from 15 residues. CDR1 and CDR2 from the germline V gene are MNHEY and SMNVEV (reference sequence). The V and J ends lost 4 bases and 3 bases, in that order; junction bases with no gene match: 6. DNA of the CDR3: TGTGCCAGCAGTTCAAGCGGGGGGGCGGGCTACGAGCAGTACTTC. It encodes CASSSSGGAGYEQYF.

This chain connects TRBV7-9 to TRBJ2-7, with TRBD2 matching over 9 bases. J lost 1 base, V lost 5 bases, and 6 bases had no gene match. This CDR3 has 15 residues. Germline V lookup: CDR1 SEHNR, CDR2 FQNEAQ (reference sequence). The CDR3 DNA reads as TGTGCCAGCAGCCTCCGGACTAGCGATTCCTACGAGCAGTACTTC. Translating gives CASSLRTSDSYEQYF.

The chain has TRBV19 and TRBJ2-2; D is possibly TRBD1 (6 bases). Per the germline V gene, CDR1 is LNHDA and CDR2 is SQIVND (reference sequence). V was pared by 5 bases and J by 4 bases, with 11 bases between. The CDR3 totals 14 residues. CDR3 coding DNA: TGTGCCAGTAGTCGGGCAGGGGTCACCGGGGAGCTGTTTTTT. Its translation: CASSRAGVTGELFF.

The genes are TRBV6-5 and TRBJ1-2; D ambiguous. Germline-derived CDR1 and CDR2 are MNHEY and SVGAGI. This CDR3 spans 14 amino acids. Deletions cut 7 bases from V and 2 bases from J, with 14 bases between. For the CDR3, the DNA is TGTGCCAGCACCCCGACACCTACCAACTATGGCTACACCTTC. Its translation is CASTPTPTNYGYTF.

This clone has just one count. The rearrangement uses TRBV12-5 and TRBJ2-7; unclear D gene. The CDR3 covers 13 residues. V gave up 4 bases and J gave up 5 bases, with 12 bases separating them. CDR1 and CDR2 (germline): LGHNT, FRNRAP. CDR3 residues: CASGSRLSDEQYF. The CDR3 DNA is TGTGCTAGTGGTTCGAGGTTAAGCGACGAGCAGTACTTC.

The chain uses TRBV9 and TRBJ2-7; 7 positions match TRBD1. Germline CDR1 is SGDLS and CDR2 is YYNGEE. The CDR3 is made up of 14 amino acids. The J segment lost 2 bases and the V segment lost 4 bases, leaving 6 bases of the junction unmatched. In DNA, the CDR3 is TGTGCCAGCAGCCCCCAGGGGGAAACCTACGAGCAGTACTTC. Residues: CASSPQGETYEQYF.

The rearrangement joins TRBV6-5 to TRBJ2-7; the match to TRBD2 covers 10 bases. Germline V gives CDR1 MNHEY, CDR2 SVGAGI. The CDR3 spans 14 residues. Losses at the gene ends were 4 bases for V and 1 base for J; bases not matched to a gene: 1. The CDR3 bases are TGTGCCAGCAGTTTTAGCGGGGGGTCCTACGAGCAGTACTTC. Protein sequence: CASSFSGGSYEQYF.

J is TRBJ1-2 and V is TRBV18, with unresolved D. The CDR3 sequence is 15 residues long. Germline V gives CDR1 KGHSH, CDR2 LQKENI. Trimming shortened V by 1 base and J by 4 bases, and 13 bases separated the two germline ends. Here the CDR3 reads CASSPRLDAIYGYTF. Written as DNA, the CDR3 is TGTGCCAGCTCACCACGGCTAGACGCAATCTATGGCTACACCTTC.

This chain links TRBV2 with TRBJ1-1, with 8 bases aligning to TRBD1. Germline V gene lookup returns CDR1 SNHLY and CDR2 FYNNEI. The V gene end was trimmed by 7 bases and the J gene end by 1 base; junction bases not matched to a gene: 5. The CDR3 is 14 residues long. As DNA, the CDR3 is TGTGCCAGCAAGAGGGACAGGAGGAACACTGAAGCTTTCTTT. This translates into CASKRDRRNTEAFF.

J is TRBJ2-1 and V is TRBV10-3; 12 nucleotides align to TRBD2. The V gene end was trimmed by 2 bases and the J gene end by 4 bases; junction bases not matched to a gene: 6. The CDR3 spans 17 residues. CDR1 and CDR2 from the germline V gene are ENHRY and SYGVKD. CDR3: CAISEKRLAGAYNEQFF. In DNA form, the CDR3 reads TGTGCCATCAGTGAGAAAAGACTAGCGGGGGCATACAATGAGCAGTTCTTC.

CDR3 residues: CAIRTGQGAAVSGNTIYF. For the CDR3, the DNA is TGTGCCATCAGGACGGGACAGGGGGCGGCAGTCTCTGGAAACACCATATATTTT. The rearrangement uses TRBV10-3 and TRBJ1-3, with 12 bases fitting TRBD1. The CDR3 length is 18 residues. Trimming cost V 6 bases and J 0 bases; bases outside gene matches: 9. Per germline, CDR1 ENHRY and CDR2 SYGVKD.

CDR3 bases: TGTGCCAGCAGTTTACCCCCCTCTCGACGGGACACTGAAGCTTTCTTT. Amino acid sequence: CASSLPPSRRDTEAFF. The rearrangement links TRBV28 to TRBJ1-1; no clear D gene. The CDR3 has 16 residues. From germline, CDR1 is MDHEN and CDR2 SYDVKM. V lost 2 bases and J lost 3, with 16 bases in between.

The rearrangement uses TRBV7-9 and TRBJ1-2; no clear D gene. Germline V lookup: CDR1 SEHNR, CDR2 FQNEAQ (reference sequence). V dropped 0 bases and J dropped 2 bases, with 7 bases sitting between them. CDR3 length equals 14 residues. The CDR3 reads CASSLAAGNYGYTF. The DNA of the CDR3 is TGTGCCAGCAGCTTAGCGGCGGGGAACTATGGCTACACCTTC.

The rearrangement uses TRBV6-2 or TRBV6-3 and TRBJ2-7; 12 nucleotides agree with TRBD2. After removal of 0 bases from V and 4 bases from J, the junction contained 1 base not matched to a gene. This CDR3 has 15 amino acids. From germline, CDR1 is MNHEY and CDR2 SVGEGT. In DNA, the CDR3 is TGTGCCAGCAGTTACTCGACTAGCGGGGGTTACGAGCAGTACTTC. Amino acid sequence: CASSYSTSGGYEQYF.

CDR3 nucleotide sequence: TGTGCCAGCAGCTTCGGTACTAGCGACGAGCAGTACTTC. Encoded protein: CASSFGTSDEQYF. The chain couples TRBV13 to TRBJ2-7; TRBD2 agrees at 7 bases. Per germline, CDR1 PRHDT and CDR2 FYEKMQ (reference sequence). The ends lost 3 bases at V and 5 bases at J; junction bases unmatched: 4. The CDR3 is 13 amino acids.

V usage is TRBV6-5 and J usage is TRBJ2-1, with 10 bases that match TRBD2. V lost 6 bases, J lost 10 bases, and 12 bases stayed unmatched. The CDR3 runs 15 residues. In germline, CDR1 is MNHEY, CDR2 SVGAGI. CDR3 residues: CASRFPSGGKGEQFF. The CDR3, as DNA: TGTGCCAGCAGGTTCCCTAGCGGGGGTAAGGGGGAGCAGTTCTTC.

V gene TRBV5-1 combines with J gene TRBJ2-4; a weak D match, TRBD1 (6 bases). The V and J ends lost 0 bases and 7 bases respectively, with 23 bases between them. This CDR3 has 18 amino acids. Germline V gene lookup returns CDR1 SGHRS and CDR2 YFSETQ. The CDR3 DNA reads TGCGCCAGCAGCTTGGACGGGACACCTACCTTCCTTGGGAACATTCAGTACTTC. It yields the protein CASSLDGTPTFLGNIQYF. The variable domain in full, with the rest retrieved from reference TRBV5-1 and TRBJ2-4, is KAGVTQTPRYLIKTRGQQVTLSCSPISGHRSVSWYQQTPGQGLQFLFEYFSETQRNKGNFPGRFSGRQFSNSRSEMNVSTLELGDSALYLCASSLDGTPTFLGNIQYFGAGTRLSVL.

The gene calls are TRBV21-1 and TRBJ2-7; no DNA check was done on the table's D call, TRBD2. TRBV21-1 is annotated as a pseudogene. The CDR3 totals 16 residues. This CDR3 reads CASSKSPSGGSYEQYF. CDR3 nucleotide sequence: TGTGCCAGCAGCAAATCCCCTAGCGGGGGATCCTACGAGCAGTACTTC.

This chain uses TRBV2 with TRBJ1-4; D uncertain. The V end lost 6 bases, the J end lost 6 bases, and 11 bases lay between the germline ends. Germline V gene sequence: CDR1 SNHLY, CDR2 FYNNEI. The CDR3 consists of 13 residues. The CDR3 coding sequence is TGTGCCAGCAGCCCCAGTCGGGATGAAAAACTGTTTTTT. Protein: CASSPSRDEKLFF.

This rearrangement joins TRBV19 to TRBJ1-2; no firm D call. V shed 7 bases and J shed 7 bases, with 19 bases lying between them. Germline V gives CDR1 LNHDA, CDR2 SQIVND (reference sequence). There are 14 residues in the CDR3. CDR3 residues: CASKSGEGSGGYTF. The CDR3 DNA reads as TGTGCCAGTAAGTCCGGGGAGGGCTCCGGTGGCTACACCTTC.

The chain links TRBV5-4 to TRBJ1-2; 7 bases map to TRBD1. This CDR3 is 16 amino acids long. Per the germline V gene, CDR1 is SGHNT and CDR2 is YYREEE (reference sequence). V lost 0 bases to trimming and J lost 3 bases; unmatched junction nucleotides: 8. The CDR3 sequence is CASSLAIGTEYYGYTF. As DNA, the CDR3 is TGTGCCAGCAGCTTGGCGATTGGGACAGAGTACTATGGCTACACCTTC.

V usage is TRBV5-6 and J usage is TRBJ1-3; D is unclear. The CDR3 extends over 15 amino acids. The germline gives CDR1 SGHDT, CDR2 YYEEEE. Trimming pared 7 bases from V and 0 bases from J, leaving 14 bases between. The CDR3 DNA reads TGTGCCAGCTGCCGAACGGGAGCCTCTGGAAACACCATATATTTT. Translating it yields CASCRTGASGNTIYF.

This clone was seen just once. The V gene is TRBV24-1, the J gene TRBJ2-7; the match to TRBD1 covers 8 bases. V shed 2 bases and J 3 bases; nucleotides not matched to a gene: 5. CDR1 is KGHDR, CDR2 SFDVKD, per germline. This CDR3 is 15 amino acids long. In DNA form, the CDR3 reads TGTGCCACCAGTGATTCCCGACAGGGGAACTACGAGCAGTACTTC. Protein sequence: CATSDSRQGNYEQYF.

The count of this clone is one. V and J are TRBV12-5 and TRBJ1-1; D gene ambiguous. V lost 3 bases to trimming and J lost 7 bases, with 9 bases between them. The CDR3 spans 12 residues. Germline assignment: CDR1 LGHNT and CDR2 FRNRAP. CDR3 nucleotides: TGTGCTAGTGGTTTAAGCACCATTGAAGCTTTCTTT. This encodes CASGLSTIEAFF.

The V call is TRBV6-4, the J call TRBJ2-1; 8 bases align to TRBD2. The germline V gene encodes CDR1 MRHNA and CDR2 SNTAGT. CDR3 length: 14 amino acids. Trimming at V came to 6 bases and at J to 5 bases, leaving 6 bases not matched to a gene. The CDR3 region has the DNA TGTGCCAGCAGCGCGGGACTAGAAAACAATGAGCAGTTCTTC. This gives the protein CASSAGLENNEQFF.

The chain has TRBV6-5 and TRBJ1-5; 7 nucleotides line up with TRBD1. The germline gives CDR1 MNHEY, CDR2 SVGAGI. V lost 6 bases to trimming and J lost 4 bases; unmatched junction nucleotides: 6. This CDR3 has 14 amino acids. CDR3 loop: CASSQTGWNQPQHF. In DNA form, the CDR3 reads TGTGCCAGCAGCCAGACAGGGTGGAATCAGCCCCAGCATTTT.

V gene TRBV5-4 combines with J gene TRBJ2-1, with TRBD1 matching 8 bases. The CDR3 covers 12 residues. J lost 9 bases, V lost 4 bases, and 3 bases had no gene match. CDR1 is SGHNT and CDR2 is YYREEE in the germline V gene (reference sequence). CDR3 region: CASSHDRGEQFF. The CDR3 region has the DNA TGTGCCAGCAGCCATGACAGGGGTGAGCAGTTCTTC.

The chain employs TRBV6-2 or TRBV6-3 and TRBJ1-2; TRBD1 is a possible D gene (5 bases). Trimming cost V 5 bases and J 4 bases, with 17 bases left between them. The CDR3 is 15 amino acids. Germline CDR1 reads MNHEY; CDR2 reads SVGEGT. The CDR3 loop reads CASSRFRQSSYGYTF. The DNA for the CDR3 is TGTGCCAGCAGTAGGTTTAGACAGAGTAGCTATGGCTACACCTTC.

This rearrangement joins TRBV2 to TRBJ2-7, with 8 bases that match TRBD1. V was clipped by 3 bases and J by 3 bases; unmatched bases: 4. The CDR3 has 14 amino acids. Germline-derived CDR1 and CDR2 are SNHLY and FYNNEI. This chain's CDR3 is CASSEDRAVYEQYF. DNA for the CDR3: TGTGCCAGCAGTGAGGACAGGGCCGTCTACGAGCAGTACTTC.

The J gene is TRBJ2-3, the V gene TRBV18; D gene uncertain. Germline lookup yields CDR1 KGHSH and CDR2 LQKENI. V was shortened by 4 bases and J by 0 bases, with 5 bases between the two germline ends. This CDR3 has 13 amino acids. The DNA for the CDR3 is TGTGCCAGCTCACTCCGGAGCACAGATACGCAGTATTTT. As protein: CASSLRSTDTQYF.

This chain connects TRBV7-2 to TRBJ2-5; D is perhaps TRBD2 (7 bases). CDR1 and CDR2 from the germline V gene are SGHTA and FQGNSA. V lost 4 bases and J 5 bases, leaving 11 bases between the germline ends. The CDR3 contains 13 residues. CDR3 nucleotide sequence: TGTGCCAGCAGCTCCGGGGGGCGGGAGACCCAGTACTTC. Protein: CASSSGGRETQYF. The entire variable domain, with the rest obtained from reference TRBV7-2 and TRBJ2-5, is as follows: GAGVSQSPSNKVTEKGKDVELRCDPISGHTALYWYRQSLGQGLEFLIYFQGNSAPDKSGLPSDRFSAERTGGSVSTLTIQRTQQEDSAVYLCASSSGGRETQYFGPGTRLLVL.